This T cell receptor beta chain was sequenced for a study of breast tumors, draining lymph nodes, adjacent tissues. The sample holds many counts of this clonotype. Its specificity is unknown. Each CDR3 protein is one row after TCRdb ran MiXCR on the multiplex PCR reads. This sample carries 65,000 to 80,000 distinct CDR3 sequences, roughly 20% of them seen once, and the ten largest clones take roughly 2.4%. Germline CDR1 is DFQATT and CDR2 is SNEGSKA (reference sequence). Trimming shortened V by 3 bases and J by 0 bases, and 9 bases separated the two germline ends. The CDR3 is made up of 15 amino acids. Breast cancer patients provided tissue from their axillary draining lymph nodes. General study findings and limits: Tumor and nontumor repertoires were significantly more similar in luminal-like than in basal-like breast cancer. The data were judged consistent with most tumor T cells coming from lymph node and expanding in tumor. Data only fit, rather than demonstrated, lymph node origin of most tumor T cells. Tumors had less TCR diversity than lymph nodes, more than nontumor tissue.

The chain links TRBV20-1 to TRBJ2-6, with D possibly matching TRBD1 (6 bases). The TCR originated in a female donor with breast cancer. Some clones in this sample may be carry-over from other donors' samples. Material: axillary lymph node tissue. CDR3 DNA: TGCAGTGCTAGTGGACAGCTCTCTGGGGCCAACGTCCTGACTTTC. Translated: CSASGQLSGANVLTF.